A single sample gave rise to the 22 T cell receptor beta chains below, sequenced in a study of T-cell reconstitution after alpha-beta-depleted transplantation in children. The TCRbeta library was prepared with unique molecular identifiers. TCRdb reanalysed the PCR reads using MiXCR and keeps one entry per CDR3 protein. The sample lists 250,000 to 350,000 distinct CDR3 sequences, approximately 23% occurring once. Sequenced material: PBMCs, mostly from graft donor cells, taken 180 days after TCRalphabeta/CD19-depleted stem cell transplant. All receptors come from a male patient between 5 and 17 years old who had a stem cell transplant for acute lymphoblastic leukemia, so the T cells may come from the graft donor.

This clonotype was seen a few times. The rearrangement uses TRBV10-1 and TRBJ1-1; TRBD1 agrees at 7 bases. There are 14 residues in the CDR3. V lost 2 bases, J lost 4 bases, and 4 bases stayed unmatched. Germline V gene sequence: CDR1 WNHNN, CDR2 SYGVQD (reference sequence). The DNA for the CDR3 is TGCGCCAGCAGTGAGGTAGGGACAGCCACTGAAGCTTTCTTT. Translated: CASSEVGTATEAFF.

This clonotype was observed a handful of times. The chain employs TRBV14 and TRBJ2-7; 10 nucleotides line up with TRBD1. The CDR3 runs 16 residues. Germline-derived CDR1 and CDR2 are SGHDN and FVKESK. Trimming at V came to 1 base and at J to 3 bases, leaving 6 bases not matched to a gene. CDR3 sequence (DNA): TGTGCCAGCAGCCAAGGGCCGGACAGGGGGGTCTACGAGCAGTACTTC. Translated: CASSQGPDRGVYEQYF. Supplemented by reference TRBV14 and TRBJ2-7, the full variable domain reads EAGVTQFPSHSVIEKGQTVTLRCDPISGHDNLYWYRRVMGKEIKFLLHFVKESKQDESGMPNNRFLAERTGGTYSTLKVQPAELEDSGVYFCASSQGPDRGVYEQYFGPGTRLTVT.

The chain uses TRBV20-1 and TRBJ1-1, with TRBD1 as a possible D gene (5 bases). CDR1 DFQATT and CDR2 SNEGSKA come from the germline V gene (reference sequence). This CDR3 spans 12 amino acids. V was shortened by 5 bases and J by 4 bases, with 11 bases between the two germline ends. The CDR3 bases are TGCAGTGCTTTGGCAGGGAGCACTGAAGCTTTCTTT. It is translated as CSALAGSTEAFF.

This clonotype occurred a few times. CDR3 sequence: CVQPAWRSNEKLFF. CDR3 DNA sequence: TGTGTTCAACCCGCTTGGAGATCTAATGAAAAACTGTTTTTT. The rearrangement joins TRBV24-1 to TRBJ1-4; D unresolved. This CDR3 has 14 amino acids. From germline, CDR1 is KGHDR and CDR2 SFDVKD.

The genes are TRBV7-9 and TRBJ1-3; D perhaps matches TRBD1 (5 bases). Trimming removed 1 base from V and 0 bases from J, with 10 bases in between. This CDR3 is 16 amino acids long. Germline lookup yields CDR1 SEHNR and CDR2 FQNEAQ (reference sequence). The CDR3 sequence: CASSLGGDFSGNTIYF. The CDR3 region has the DNA TGTGCCAGCAGCTTAGGCGGGGACTTCTCTGGAAACACCATATATTTT.

The chain carries TRBV7-2 and TRBJ2-1; D could derive from TRBD1 or TRBD2 (5 bases each). The germline V gene encodes CDR1 SGHTA and CDR2 FQGNSA. V lost 4 bases to trimming and J lost 5 bases, with 12 bases between them. The CDR3 has 14 residues. CDR3 nucleotides: TGTGCCAGCAGCTCAGGGACGCCTCACAATGAGCAGTTCTTC. Translation: CASSSGTPHNEQFF.

This clonotype has only a few counts. The chain carries TRBV3-1 and TRBJ2-1; 8 bases agree with TRBD2. Looked up from germline, CDR1 is LGHDT and CDR2 is YNNKEL (reference sequence). The length of the CDR3 is 15 residues. The J segment lost 4 bases and the V segment lost 3 bases, leaving 5 bases of the junction unmatched. This chain's CDR3 is CASSHGLAVYNEQFF. CDR3 nucleotide sequence: TGTGCCAGCAGCCACGGACTAGCTGTTTACAATGAGCAGTTCTTC.

This clonotype appeared a few times. The chain employs TRBV6-4 and TRBJ1-5; 8 bases match TRBD1. The V segment lost 6 bases and the J segment 7 bases; nucleotides outside the gene matches: 5. The CDR3 spans 13 residues. In germline, CDR1 is MRHNA, CDR2 SNTAGT. The CDR3 region has the DNA TGTGCCAGCAGCGAAACAGGGGGACAGCCCCAGCATTTT. This codes for CASSETGGQPQHF.

The chain employs TRBV4-1 and TRBJ2-3, with 8 bases that match TRBD2. The CDR3 has 17 amino acids. The germline gives CDR1 MGHRA, CDR2 YSYEKL. Unmatched junction bases numbered 14, after V lost 1 base and J lost 8 bases. CDR3 sequence reads: CASSQADQGLDPVTQYF. CDR3 bases: TGCGCCAGCAGCCAAGCAGACCAGGGACTAGATCCGGTTACGCAGTATTTT.

J is TRBJ1-1 and V is TRBV6-5, with D unresolved. This CDR3 is built from 13 residues. Trimming left V 3 bases short and J 1 base short, with 6 bases between. CDR1 is MNHEY and CDR2 is SVGAGI in the germline V gene. The CDR3 spells CASSYGRNTEAFF. The CDR3, as DNA: TGTGCCAGCAGTTATGGCAGGAACACTGAAGCTTTCTTT.

The CDR3 bases are TGTGCCAGCAGTTTATGGCGGTTCACCGGGGAGCTGTTTTTT. This gives the protein CASSLWRFTGELFF. The genes are TRBV27 and TRBJ2-2, with D unresolved. Trimming took 1 base from V and 4 from J, leaving 7 bases between them. This CDR3 has 14 residues. The V gene's germline CDR1 is MNHEY and CDR2 SMNVEV (reference sequence).

Remarks on this clonotype: Relative to the germline gene, one junction end is altered; a read error may explain this. The CDR3 DNA follows: TGCTGTGCTAGAGATCCTCTAGCGGGGGCCCAATACAATGAGCAGTTCTTC. This translates into CCARDPLAGAQYNEQFF. The gene calls are TRBV20-1 and TRBJ2-1; 10 nucleotides match TRBD2. The CDR3 length is 17 residues. Per the germline V gene, CDR1 is DFQATT and CDR2 is SNEGSKA (reference sequence).

In its sample, this clonotype was seen a few times. This sequence joins TRBV20-1 and TRBJ1-2; D not certain. The CDR3 spans 11 residues. Trimming removed 5 bases at V and 6 bases at J, with 10 bases between. Germline-derived CDR1 and CDR2 are DFQATT and SNEGSKA (reference sequence). The CDR3 spells CSAGEPNGYTF. The CDR3 nucleotides read TGCAGTGCTGGTGAGCCGAATGGCTACACCTTC.

In its sample, this clonotype was seen a few times. This chain links TRBV10-3 with TRBJ2-1, with TRBD1 identical over 10 bases. The CDR3 is 15 residues long. Germline assignment: CDR1 ENHRY and CDR2 SYGVKD. The J segment lost 5 bases and the V segment lost 4 bases, leaving 5 bases of the junction unmatched. CDR3 in amino acids: CAISGEGTGDNEQFF. CDR3 in DNA: TGTGCCATCAGTGGTGAGGGGACAGGGGACAATGAGCAGTTCTTC.

V usage is TRBV5-1 and J usage is TRBJ2-5, with TRBD2 identical over 7 bases. CDR1 is SGHRS and CDR2 is YFSETQ in the germline V gene. V was clipped by 2 bases and J by 3 bases; unmatched bases: 1. This CDR3 has 13 residues. The CDR3 DNA follows: TGCGCCAGCAGCTTTCTAGCGGAAGAGACCCAGTACTTC. Its protein product is CASSFLAEETQYF.

This chain connects TRBV2 to TRBJ1-4; 9 nucleotides match TRBD1. This CDR3 is built from 15 residues. Unmatched junction bases numbered 11, after V lost 8 bases and J lost 7 bases. From germline, CDR1 is SNHLY and CDR2 FYNNEI. The CDR3 DNA reads as TGTGCCAGCGCAGAGGGTGACAGGGGGTCTGAAAAACTGTTTTTT. This sequence encodes CASAEGDRGSEKLFF.

This clonotype was seen more than once but under ten times. The chain couples TRBV12-3 or TRBV12-4 to TRBJ2-2; tentative D call: TRBD1 (6 bases). The CDR3 is 18 amino acids. V dropped 1 base and J dropped 7 bases, with 22 bases sitting between them. The CDR3 nucleotides are TGTGCCAGCAGTTTAGGGACAGTCTCGAATTGGGGCAACGGGGAGCTGTTTTTT. It is translated as CASSLGTVSNWGNGELFF.

This clonotype was picked up a small number of times. The chain carries TRBV20-1 and TRBJ2-7; D remains unclear. The CDR3 contains 11 residues. The V gene lost 0 bases and the J gene lost 4 bases, with 4 bases spanning the gap. Germline V gene data show CDR1 as DFQATT and CDR2 as SNEGSKA (reference sequence). Written as DNA, the CDR3 is TGCAGTGCTAGAGACAAGTACGAGCAGTACTTC. It is translated as CSARDKYEQYF.

This clonotype has only a few counts. The chain joins TRBV6-5 to TRBJ1-2, with D possibly TRBD1 on 5 matching bases. Germline V gene sequence: CDR1 MNHEY, CDR2 SVGAGI. Trimming took off 0 bases at V and 4 bases at J, with 12 bases between the two ends. The CDR3 extends over 15 amino acids. The DNA of the CDR3 is TGTGCCAGCAGTTACTCGAGGGGAGGAACCTATGGCTACACCTTC. Protein: CASSYSRGGTYGYTF.

The chain joins TRBV20-1 to TRBJ2-1; D call uncertain. Trimming shortened V by 0 bases and J by 9 bases, and 6 bases separated the two germline ends. The CDR3 contains 11 residues. Germline V CDR1 and CDR2: DFQATT, SNEGSKA (reference sequence). The CDR3, as DNA: TGCAGTGCTAGAGATGATCGTGAGCAGTTCTTC. This codes for CSARDDREQFF.

This clonotype was counted between two and nine times. The chain couples TRBV3-1 to TRBJ2-1; the match to TRBD2 covers 8 bases. This CDR3 region has 15 residues. V dropped 0 bases and J dropped 4; count of bases not matched to a gene: 2. CDR1 is LGHDT and CDR2 is YNNKEL in the germline V gene (reference sequence). The CDR3 DNA reads as TGTGCCAGCAGCCAAGAATTAGCGGGGTACAATGAGCAGTTCTTC. Translation: CASSQELAGYNEQFF.

CDR3 nucleotide sequence: TGTGCCAGGGGGTTTCGACCGTATAGCAATCAGCCCCAGCATTTT. This gives the protein CARGFRPYSNQPQHF. The chain couples TRBV21-1 to TRBJ1-5. TRBV21-1 is noted as a pseudogene. The CDR3 is 15 residues long.